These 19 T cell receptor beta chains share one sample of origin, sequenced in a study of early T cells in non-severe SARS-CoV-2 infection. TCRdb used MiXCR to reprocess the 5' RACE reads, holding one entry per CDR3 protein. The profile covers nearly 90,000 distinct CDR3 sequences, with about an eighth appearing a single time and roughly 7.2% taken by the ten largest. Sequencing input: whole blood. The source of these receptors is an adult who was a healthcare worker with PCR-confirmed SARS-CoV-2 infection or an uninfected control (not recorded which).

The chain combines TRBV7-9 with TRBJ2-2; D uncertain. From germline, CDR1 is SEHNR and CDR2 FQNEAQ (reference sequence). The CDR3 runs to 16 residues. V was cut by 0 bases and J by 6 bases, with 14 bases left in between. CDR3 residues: CASSLAVAIESGELFF. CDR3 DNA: TGTGCCAGCAGCTTAGCGGTAGCAATTGAATCCGGGGAGCTGTTTTTT.

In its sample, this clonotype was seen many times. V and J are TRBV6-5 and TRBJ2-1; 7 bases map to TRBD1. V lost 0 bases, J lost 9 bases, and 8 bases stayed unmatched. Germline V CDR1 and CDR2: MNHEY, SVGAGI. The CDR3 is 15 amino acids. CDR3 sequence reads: CASSYSETGSSEQFF. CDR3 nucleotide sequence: TGTGCCAGCAGTTACTCGGAGACAGGGTCGAGTGAGCAGTTCTTC.

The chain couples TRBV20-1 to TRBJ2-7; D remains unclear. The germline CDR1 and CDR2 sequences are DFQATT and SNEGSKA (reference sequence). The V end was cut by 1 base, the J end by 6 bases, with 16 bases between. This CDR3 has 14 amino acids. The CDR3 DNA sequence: TGCAGTGCTAGAGGGACGGAGCCCTCTCCCGAGCAGTACTTC. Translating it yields CSARGTEPSPEQYF.

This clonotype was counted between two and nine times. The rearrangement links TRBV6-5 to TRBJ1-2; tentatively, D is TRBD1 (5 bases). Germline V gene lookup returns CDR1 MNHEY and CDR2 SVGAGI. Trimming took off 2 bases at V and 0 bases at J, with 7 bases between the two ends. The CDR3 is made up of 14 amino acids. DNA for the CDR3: TGTGCCAGCAGTTACGGACACGCTAACTATGGCTACACCTTC. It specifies CASSYGHANYGYTF.

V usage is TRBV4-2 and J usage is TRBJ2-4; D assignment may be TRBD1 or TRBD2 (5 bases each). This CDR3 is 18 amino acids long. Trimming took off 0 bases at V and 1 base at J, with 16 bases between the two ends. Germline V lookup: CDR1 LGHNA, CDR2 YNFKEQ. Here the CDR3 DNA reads TGTGCCAGCAGCCAAGAGATAACTAGTGGGACGGCCAAAAACATTCAGTACTTC. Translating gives CASSQEITSGTAKNIQYF.

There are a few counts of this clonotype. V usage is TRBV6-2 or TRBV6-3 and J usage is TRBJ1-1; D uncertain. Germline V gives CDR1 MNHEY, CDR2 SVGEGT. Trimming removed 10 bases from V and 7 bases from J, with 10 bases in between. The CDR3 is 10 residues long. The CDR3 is CATFGFEAFF. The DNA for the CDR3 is TGTGCCACCTTTGGATTTGAAGCTTTCTTT.

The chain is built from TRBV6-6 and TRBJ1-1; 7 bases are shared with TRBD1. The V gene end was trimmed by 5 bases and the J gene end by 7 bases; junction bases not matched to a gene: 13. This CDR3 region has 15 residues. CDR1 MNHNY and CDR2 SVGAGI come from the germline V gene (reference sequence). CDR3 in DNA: TGTGCCAGCAGTCAGGCGGCCGGGACAGAATTTGAAGCTTTCTTT. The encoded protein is CASSQAAGTEFEAFF.

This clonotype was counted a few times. In nucleotides, the CDR3 is TGCGCCAGCAGCGTCCAGGGAGGTGTGATGAATGAGCAGTTCTTC. Translated, it gives CASSVQGGVMNEQFF. The chain recombines TRBV5-1 with TRBJ2-1, with D perhaps TRBD2 (6 bases). V dropped 4 bases and J dropped 7 bases, with 18 bases sitting between them. The germline V gene has CDR1 SGHRS and CDR2 YFSETQ. This CDR3 comprises 15 residues.

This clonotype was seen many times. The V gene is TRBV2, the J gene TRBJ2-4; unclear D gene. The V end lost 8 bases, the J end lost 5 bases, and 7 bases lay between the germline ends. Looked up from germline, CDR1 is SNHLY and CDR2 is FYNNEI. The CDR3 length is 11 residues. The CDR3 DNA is TGTGCCAGCCTTCTTCAAAACATTCAGTACTTC. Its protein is CASLLQNIQYF.

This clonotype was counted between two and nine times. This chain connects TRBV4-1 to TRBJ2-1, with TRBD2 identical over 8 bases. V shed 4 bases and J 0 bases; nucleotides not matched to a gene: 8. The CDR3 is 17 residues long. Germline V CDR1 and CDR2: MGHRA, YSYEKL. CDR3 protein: CASSPQAGGYSYNEQFF. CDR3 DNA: TGCGCCAGCAGCCCCCAGGCGGGAGGATACTCCTACAATGAGCAGTTCTTC.

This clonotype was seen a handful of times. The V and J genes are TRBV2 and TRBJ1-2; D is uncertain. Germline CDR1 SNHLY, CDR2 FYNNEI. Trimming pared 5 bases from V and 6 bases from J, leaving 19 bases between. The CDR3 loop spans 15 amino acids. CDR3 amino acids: CASSSTASPTHGYTF. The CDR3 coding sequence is TGTGCCAGCAGTTCCACCGCCAGCCCGACACATGGCTACACCTTC.

CDR3: CSAMSGTFQPQHF. CDR3 nucleotides: TGCAGTGCTATGTCTGGTACATTTCAGCCCCAGCATTTT. This chain links TRBV20-1 with TRBJ1-5; the D is unclear. Germline V gene data show CDR1 as DFQATT and CDR2 as SNEGSKA (reference sequence). This CDR3 has 13 amino acids. The germline V and J ends were trimmed by 4 bases and 6 bases, with 13 bases remaining between them.

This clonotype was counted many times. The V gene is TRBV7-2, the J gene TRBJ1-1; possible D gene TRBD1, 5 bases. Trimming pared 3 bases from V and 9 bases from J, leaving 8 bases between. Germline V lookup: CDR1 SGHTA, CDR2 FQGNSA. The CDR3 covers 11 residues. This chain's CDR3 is CASSFGGKAFF. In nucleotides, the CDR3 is TGTGCCAGCAGCTTTGGGGGGAAAGCTTTCTTT.

DNA of the CDR3: TGCGCCACCTTGAAGGAGGGGGCAGATACGCAGTATTTT. Translating it yields CATLKEGADTQYF. The rearrangement joins TRBV5-1 to TRBJ2-3; the D gene could be TRBD1 or TRBD2 (6 bases each). Trimming shortened V by 9 bases and J by 4 bases, and 15 bases separated the two germline ends. Germline V CDR1 and CDR2: SGHRS, YFSETQ. The CDR3 is 13 residues long.

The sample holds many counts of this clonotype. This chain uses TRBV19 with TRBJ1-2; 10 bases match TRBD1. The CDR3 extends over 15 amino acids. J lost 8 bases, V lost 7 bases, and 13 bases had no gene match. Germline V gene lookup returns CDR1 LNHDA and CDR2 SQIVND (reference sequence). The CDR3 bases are TGTGCCAGTACCGGGACGAGGGGGACAGGGGTCGGCTACACCTTC. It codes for CASTGTRGTGVGYTF.

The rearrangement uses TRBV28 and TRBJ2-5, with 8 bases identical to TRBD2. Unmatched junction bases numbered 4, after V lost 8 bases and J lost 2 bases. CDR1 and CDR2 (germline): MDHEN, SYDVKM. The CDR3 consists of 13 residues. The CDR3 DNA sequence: TGTGCCAGCCAGAGCGGGGGACAAGAGACCCAGTACTTC. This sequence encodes CASQSGGQETQYF.

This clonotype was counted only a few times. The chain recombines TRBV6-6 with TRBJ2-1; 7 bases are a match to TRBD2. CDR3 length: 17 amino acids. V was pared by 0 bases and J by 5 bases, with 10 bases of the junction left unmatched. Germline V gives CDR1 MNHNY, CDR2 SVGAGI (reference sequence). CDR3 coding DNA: TGTGCCAGCAGTTACTCGTGGGAGGGAGGGCCGAACAATGAGCAGTTCTTC. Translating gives CASSYSWEGGPNNEQFF.

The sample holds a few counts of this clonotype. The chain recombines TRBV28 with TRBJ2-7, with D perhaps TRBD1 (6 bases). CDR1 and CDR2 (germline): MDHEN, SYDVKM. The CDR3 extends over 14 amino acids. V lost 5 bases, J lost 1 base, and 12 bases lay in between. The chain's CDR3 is CASSKGHSSYEQYF. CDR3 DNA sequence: TGTGCCAGCAGTAAGGGACACTCGTCCTACGAGCAGTACTTC.

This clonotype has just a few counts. The CDR3 loop reads CASSATYEQYF. The CDR3 region has the DNA TGTGCCAGCAGTGCTACCTACGAGCAGTACTTC. The gene calls are TRBV12-3 or TRBV12-4 and TRBJ2-7; D remains unclear. The CDR3 extends over 11 amino acids. V shed 5 bases and J shed 2 bases, with 4 bases lying between them.